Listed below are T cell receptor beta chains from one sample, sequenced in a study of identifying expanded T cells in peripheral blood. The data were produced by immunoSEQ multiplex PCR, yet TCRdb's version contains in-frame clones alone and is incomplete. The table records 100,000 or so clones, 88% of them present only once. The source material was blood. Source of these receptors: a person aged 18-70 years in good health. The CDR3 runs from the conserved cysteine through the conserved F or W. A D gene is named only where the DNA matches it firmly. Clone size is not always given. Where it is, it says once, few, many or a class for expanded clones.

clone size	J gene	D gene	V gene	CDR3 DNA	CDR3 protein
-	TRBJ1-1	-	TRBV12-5	TGTGCTAGTGGTTTGGGGGGACTGAGGAACACTGAAGCTTTCTTT	CASGLGGLRNTEAFF
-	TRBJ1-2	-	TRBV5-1	TGCGCCAGCAGCCCCCTGGCCGACGATGGCTACACCTTC	CASSPLADDGYTF
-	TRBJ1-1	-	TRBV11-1	TGTGCCAGCAGCGCCACGAACCGGGGGGGGACTGAAGCTTTCTTT	CASSATNRGGTEAFF
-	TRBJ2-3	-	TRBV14	TGTGCCAGCAGCCAGTGGGGGGGGCGCACAGATACGCAGTATTTT	CASSQWGGRTDTQYF
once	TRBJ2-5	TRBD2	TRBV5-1	TGCGCCAGCAGCTTGGGTGCGGGGGGCGAAGAGACCCAGTACTTC	CASSLGAGGEETQYF
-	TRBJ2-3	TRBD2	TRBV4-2	TGTGCCAGCAGCCGGGGGACTAGCGGGGCGGGGGTGGATACGCAGTATTTT	CASSRGTSGAGVDTQYF
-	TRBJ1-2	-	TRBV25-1	TGTGCCAGCTCCCTCGGGGGGGAGGTTGGCTACACCTTC	CASSLGGEVGYTF
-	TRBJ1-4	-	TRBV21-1	TGTGCCAGCAGCAAAGGGGGACCCGGGGAAGAAGAAAAACTGTTTTTT	CASSKGGPGEEEKLFF
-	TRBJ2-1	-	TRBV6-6	TGTGCCAGCAGTTGGGGCTTGAACAATGAGCAGTTCTTC	CASSWGLNNEQFF
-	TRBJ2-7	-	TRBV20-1	TGCAGTGCTGGAACTAACTACGAGCAGTACTTC	CSAGTNYEQYF
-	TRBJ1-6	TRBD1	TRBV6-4	TGTGCCAGTAGACAGGGTCTTAATTCACCCCTCCACTTT	CASRQGLNSPLHF
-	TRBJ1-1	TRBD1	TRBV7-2	TGTGCCAGCAGCTTCCGGGACAGGCCCACTGAAGCTTTCTTT	CASSFRDRPTEAFF
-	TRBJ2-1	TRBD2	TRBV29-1	TGCAGCGTTCTGCGGGGGGGCAAGAATGAGCAGTTCTTC	CSVLRGGKNEQFF
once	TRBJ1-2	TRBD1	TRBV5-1	TGCGCCAGCAGCTTGGACAGGGGGGAGTATGGCTACACCTTC	CASSLDRGEYGYTF
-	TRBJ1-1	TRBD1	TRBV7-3	TGTGCCAGCAGCTTGACAGGGGGCGTCGGGACCGTCGGAGCTTTCTTT	CASSLTGGVGTVGAFF
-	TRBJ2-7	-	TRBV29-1	TGCAGCGTGCGGAAAGGGACCCTACACGAGCAGTACTTC	CSVRKGTLHEQYF
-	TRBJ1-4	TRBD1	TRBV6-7	TGTGCCAGCAGTTACACCCAACAGGGGACCCTGCTAGCTAATGAAAAACTGTTTTTT	CASSYTQQGTLLANEKLFF
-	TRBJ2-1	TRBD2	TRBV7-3	TGTGCCAGCAGCTTATGGGCTAGCGGGGACAATGAGCAGTTCTTC	CASSLWASGDNEQFF
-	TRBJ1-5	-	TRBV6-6	TGTGCCAGCAGTTACTCGCCCCGTGAGTCTCAGCCCCAGCATTTT	CASSYSPRESQPQHF
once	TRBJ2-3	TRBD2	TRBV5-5	TGTGCCAGCAGCCCCAGGACTAGCGGGAGGGCCAGGTTGGCAGATACGCAGTATTTT	CASSPRTSGRARLADTQYF
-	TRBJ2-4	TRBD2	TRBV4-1	TGCGCCAGCAGCCCGCAAGCTAGCGGGGGGGCCAAAAACATTCAGTACTTC	CASSPQASGGAKNIQYF
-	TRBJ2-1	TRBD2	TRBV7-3	TGTGCCAGCAGCTTAGGGCTAGCGGGAGCGGGTGAGCAGTTCTTC	CASSLGLAGAGEQFF
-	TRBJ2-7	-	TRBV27	TGTGCCAGCAGTTCATGGCTGGGGGGAACCTACGAGCAGTACTTC	CASSSWLGGTYEQYF
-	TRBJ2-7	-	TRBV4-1	TGCGCCAGCAGCCAAGCATGGGGCACCTACGAGCAGTACTTC	CASSQAWGTYEQYF
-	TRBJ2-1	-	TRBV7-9	TGTGCCAGCAGCTTCGGGACGGGCAATGAGCAGTTCTTC	CASSFGTGNEQFF
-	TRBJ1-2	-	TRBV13	TGTGCCAGCGGAGACGGGCGAGCTAACTATGGCTACACCTTC	CASGDGRANYGYTF
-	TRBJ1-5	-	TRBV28	TGTGCCAGCAGTTGGATGGGGGGCAATCAGCCCCAGCATTTT	CASSWMGGNQPQHF
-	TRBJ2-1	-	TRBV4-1	TGCGCCAGCAGCCAAGATCAGGGAAAAGGTCGCAATGAGCAGTTCTTC	CASSQDQGKGRNEQFF
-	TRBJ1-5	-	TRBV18	TGTGCCAGCTCACCACAGGGTCCCAATCAGCCCCAGCATTTT	CASSPQGPNQPQHF
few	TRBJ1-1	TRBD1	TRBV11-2	TGTGCCAGCAGCTCGATACAGGGGGCCAGGAACACTGAAGCTTTCTTT	CASSSIQGARNTEAFF
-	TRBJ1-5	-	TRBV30	TGTGCCTGGAGTCTTAGCAATCAGCCCCAGCATTTT	CAWSLSNQPQHF
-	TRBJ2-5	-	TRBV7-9	TGTGCCAGCAGCTCCCAACCCGGCGGGGTAGAGACCCAGTACTTC	CASSSQPGGVETQYF
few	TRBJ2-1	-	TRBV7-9	TGTGCCAGCAGCTATGTCCGGACCAAAGAGCAGTTCTTC	CASSYVRTKEQFF
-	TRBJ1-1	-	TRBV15	TGTGCCACCAGCAGAGTTAGACAGTCTGAAGCTTTCTTT	CATSRVRQSEAFF
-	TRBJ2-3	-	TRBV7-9	TGTGCCAGCAGCACAGATACGCAGTATTTT	CASSTDTQYF
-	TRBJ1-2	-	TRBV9	TGTGCCAGCAGCGGTGGGGGTGTTTATGGCTACACCTTC	CASSGGGVYGYTF
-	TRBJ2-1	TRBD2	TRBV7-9	TGTGCCAGCAGCCCCATGGGGCGGGGGGGCACGGATGAGCAGTTCTTC	CASSPMGRGGTDEQFF
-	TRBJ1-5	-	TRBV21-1	TGTGCCAGCAGCACTCACCCCCATCGCGCAGGCGACCCTTGTCAGCCCCAGCATTTT	CASSTHPHRAGDPCQPQHF
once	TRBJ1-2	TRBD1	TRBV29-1	TGCAGCGTTGAAGGGACAGGGGGCGTTGGCTATGGCTACACCTTC	CSVEGTGGVGYGYTF
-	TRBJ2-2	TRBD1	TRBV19	TGTGCCAGTAGTAGGGCAGGGGGACACACCGGGGAGCTGTTTTTT	CASSRAGGHTGELFF
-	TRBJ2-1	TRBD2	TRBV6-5	TGTGCCAGCAAGCGGGACTTTTCCTACAATGAGCAGTTCTTC	CASKRDFSYNEQFF
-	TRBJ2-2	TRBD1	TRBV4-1	TGCGCCAGCAGCCATGCTACCGGGACAGGGGTTTACACCGGGGAGCTGTTTTTT	CASSHATGTGVYTGELFF
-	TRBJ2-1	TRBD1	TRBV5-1	TGCGCCAGCAGCTTGCTAGGACAGGGGAACAATGAGCAGTTCTTC	CASSLLGQGNNEQFF
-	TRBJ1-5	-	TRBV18	TGTGCCAGCTCGCGGGGTAGCAATCAGCCCCAGCATTTT	CASSRGSNQPQHF
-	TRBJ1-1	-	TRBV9	TGTGCCAGCAGCCCGGGCGACAGGAAGGTCACTGAAGCTTTCTTT	CASSPGDRKVTEAFF
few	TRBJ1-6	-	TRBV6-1	TGTGCCAGCCGGACGGACCTCAATTCACCCCTCCACTTT	CASRTDLNSPLHF
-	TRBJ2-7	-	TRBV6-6	TGTGCCAGCAGTCCCGGGACGGAAACTGCCTACGAGCAGTACTTC	CASSPGTETAYEQYF
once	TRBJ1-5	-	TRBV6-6	TGTGCCAGCAGAGGACCGACAGTAGGAAATGTAGGACCCCAGCATTTT	CASRGPTVGNVGPQHF
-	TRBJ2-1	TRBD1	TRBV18	TGTGCCAGCTCACAGGGGGCGGGCTCCTACAATGAGCAGTTCTTC	CASSQGAGSYNEQFF
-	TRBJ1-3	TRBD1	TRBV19	TGTGCCAGTACGACAGGGCTCTCTGGAAACACCATATATTTT	CASTTGLSGNTIYF
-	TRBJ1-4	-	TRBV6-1	TGTGCCAGCAGTGGCTGGGGTGGGGATGAAAAACTGTTTTTT	CASSGWGGDEKLFF